The T cell receptor (beta chain) under discussion was sequenced for a study of CD8 T cells in ankylosing spondylitis. V lost 7 bases and J 7 bases, leaving 13 bases between the germline ends. CDR3 length: 12 amino acids. Germline CDR1 is KGHDR and CDR2 is SFDVKD. General observations from the study: Seemingly characteristic of ankylosing spondylitis blood was a TCR beta motif consisting of 7 or 8 highly homologous variants. The study looked at matched synovial fluid samples from ankylosing spondylitis patients. Disease-linked clones were reported to be significantly enriched there.

In making TCR beta libraries, quantitative 5'-RACE with molecular barcodes was used. TCRdb independently ran MiXCR on the 5' RACE reads; one entry per CDR3 protein. The sample contains some 200,000 distinct CDR3 sequences, 15% to 20% of which appear only once. This clonotype was recorded many times. The target antigen is unknown. The chain has TRBV24-1 and TRBJ2-7; D gene unclear. The sequencing sample was made of blood, either unsorted or a sorted T cell fraction (not recorded which). This sequence originates from a male donor aged 5-29 years with ankylosing spondylitis or in good health (not recorded which). CDR3 amino acids: CATRTGSGEQYF. CDR3 nucleotides: TGTGCCACCAGGACTGGCTCCGGGGAGCAGTACTTC.